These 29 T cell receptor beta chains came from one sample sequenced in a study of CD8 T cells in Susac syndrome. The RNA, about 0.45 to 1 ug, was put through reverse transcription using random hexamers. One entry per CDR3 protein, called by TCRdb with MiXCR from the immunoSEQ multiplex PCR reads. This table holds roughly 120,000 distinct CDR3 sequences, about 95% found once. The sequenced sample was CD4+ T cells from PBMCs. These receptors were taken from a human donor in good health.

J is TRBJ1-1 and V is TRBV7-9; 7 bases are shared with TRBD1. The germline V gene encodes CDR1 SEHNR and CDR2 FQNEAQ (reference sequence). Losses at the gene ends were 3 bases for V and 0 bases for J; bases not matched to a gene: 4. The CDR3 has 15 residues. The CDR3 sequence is CASSFHRGLNTEAFF. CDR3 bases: TGTGCCAGCAGCTTTCACAGGGGCCTGAACACTGAAGCTTTCTTT.

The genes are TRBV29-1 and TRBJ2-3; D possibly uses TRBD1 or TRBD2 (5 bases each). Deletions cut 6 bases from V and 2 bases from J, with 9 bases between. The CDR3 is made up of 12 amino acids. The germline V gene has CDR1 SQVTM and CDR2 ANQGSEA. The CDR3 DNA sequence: TGCAGCGTCCGTGGGACCACAGATACGCAGTATTTT. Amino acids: CSVRGTTDTQYF.

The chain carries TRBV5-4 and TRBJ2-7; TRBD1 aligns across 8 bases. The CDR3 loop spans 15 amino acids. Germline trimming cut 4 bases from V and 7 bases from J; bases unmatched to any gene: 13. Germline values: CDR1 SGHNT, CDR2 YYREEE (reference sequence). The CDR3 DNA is TGTGCCAGCAGCCAGATGACAGGGGCCGAGGGGGAGCAGTACTTC. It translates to CASSQMTGAEGEQYF.

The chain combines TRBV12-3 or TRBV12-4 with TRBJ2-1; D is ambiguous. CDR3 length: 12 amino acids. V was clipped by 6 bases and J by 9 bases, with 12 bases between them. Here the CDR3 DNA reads TGTGCCAGCAGAAACCGACGGAGTGAGCAGTTCTTC. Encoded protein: CASRNRRSEQFF.

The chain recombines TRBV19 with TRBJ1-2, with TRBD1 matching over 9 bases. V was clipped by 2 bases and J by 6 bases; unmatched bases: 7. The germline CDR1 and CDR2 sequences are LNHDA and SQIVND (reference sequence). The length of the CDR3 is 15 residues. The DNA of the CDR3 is TGTGCCAGTAGTATACGGACAGGGGAGGGGGATGGCTACACCTTC. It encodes CASSIRTGEGDGYTF.

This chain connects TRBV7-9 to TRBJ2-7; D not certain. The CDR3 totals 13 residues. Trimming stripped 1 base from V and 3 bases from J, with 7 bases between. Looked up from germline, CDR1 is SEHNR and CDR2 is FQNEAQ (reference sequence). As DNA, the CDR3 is TGTGCCAGCAGCTTAGATCCGGTCTACGAGCAGTACTTC. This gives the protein CASSLDPVYEQYF. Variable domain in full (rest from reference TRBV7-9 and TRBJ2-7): DTGVSQNPRHKITKRGQNVTFRCDPISEHNRLYWYRQTLGQGPEFLTYFQNEAQLEKSRLLSDRFSAERPKGSFSTLEIQRTEQGDSAMYLCASSLDPVYEQYFGPGTRLTVT.

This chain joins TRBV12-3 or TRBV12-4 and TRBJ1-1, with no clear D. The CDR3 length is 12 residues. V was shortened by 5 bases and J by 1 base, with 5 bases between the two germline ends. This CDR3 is CASSRWNTEAFF. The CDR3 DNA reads TGTGCCAGCAGTCGATGGAACACTGAAGCTTTCTTT.

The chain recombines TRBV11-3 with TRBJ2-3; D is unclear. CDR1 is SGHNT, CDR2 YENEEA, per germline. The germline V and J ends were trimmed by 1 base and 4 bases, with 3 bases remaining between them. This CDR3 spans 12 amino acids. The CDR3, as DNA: TGTGCCAGCAGCTTAGTTGCAGATACGCAGTATTTT. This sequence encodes CASSLVADTQYF.

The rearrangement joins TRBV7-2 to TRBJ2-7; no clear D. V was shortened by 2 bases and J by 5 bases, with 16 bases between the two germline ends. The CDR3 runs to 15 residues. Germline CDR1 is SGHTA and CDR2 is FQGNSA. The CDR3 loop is CASSLRYVYYNEQYF. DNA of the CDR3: TGTGCCAGCAGCTTAAGATATGTGTACTACAACGAGCAGTACTTC.

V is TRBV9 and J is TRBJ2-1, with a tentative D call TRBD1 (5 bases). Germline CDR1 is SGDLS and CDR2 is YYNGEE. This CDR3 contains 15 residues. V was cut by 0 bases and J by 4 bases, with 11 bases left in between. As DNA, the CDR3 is TGTGCCAGCAGCGTAGCCGGACAAGCTTACAATGAGCAGTTCTTC. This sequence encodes CASSVAGQAYNEQFF.

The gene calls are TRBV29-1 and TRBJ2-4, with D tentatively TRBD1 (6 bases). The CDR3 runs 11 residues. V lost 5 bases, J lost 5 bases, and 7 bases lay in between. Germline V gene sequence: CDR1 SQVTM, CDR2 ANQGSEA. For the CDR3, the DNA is TGCAGCGTTTACAGGGAAAACATTCAGTACTTC. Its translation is CSVYRENIQYF.

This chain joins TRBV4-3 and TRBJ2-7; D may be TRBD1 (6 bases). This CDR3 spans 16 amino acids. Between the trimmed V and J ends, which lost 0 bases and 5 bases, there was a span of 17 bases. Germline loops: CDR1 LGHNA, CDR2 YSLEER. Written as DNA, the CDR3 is TGCGCCAGCAGCCAAGAATCAGGGGCTATTAGGGACGAGCAGTACTTC. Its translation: CASSQESGAIRDEQYF.

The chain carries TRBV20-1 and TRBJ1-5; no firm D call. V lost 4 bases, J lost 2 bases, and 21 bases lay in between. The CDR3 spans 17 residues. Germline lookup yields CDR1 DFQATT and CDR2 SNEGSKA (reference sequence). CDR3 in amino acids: CSATGGGRVQGNQPQHF. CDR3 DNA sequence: TGCAGTGCTACCGGAGGAGGGAGGGTCCAGGGCAATCAGCCCCAGCATTTT.

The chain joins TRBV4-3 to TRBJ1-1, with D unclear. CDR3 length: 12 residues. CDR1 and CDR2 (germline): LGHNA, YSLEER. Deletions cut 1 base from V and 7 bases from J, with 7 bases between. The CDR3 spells CASSQGTDEAFF. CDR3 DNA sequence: TGCGCCAGCAGCCAAGGAACGGATGAAGCTTTCTTT.

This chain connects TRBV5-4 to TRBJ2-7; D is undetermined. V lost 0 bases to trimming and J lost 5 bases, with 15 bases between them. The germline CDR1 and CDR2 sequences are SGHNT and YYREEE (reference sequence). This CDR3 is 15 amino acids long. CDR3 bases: TGTGCCAGCAGCTTGGAAATCCTAGGGTTGAACGAGCAGTACTTC. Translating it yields CASSLEILGLNEQYF.

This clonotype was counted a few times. The CDR3 sequence is CASKKRRNTGELFF. The CDR3 DNA sequence: TGTGCCAGCAAGAAGCGTAGGAACACCGGGGAGCTGTTTTTT. The chain is built from TRBV6-1 and TRBJ2-2; D unresolved. Trimming cost V 7 bases and J 1 base, with 10 bases left between them. Germline CDR1 reads MNHNS; CDR2 reads SASEGT. The CDR3 length is 14 residues.

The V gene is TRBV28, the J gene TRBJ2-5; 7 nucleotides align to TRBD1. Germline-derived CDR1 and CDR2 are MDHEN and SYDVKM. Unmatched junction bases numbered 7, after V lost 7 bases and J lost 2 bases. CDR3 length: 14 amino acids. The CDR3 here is CASKVQGVQETQYF. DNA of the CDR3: TGTGCCAGCAAAGTGCAGGGGGTTCAAGAGACCCAGTACTTC.

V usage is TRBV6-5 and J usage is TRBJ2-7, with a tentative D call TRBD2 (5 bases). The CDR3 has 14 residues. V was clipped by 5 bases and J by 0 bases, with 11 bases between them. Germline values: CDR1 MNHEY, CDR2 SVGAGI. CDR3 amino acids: CASSRTSTSYEQYF. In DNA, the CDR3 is TGTGCCAGCAGTCGGACTTCCACCTCCTACGAGCAGTACTTC.

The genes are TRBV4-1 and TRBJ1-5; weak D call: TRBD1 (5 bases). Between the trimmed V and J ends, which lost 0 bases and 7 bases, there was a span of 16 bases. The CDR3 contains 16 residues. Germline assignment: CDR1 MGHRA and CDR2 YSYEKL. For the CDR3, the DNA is TGCGCCAGCAGCCAAGATAGACGGCAGGGCCGACAGCCCCAGCATTTT. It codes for CASSQDRRQGRQPQHF.

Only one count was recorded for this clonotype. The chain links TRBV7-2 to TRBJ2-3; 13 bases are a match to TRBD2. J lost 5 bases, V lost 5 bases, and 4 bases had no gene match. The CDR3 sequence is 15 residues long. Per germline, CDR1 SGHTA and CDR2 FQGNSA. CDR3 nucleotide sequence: TGTGCCAGCAGCCGGCGACTAGCGGGAGGAGATACGCAGTATTTT. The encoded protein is CASSRRLAGGDTQYF.

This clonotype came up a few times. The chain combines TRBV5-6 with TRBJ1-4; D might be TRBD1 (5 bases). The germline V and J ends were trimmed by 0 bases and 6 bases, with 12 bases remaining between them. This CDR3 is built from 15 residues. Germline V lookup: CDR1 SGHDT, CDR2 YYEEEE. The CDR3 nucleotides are TGTGCCAGCAGCTTGGGGTGGACATCACATGAAAAACTGTTTTTT. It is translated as CASSLGWTSHEKLFF.

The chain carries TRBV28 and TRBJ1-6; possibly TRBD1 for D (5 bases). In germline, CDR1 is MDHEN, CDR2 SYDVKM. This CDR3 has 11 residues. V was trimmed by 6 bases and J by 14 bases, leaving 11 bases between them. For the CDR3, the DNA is TGTGCCAGCAGGCGGACGGGGGCCCTCCACTTT. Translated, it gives CASRRTGALHF.

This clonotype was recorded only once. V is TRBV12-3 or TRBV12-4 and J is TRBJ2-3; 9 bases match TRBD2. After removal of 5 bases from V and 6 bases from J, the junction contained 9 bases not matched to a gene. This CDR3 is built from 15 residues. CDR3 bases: TGTGCCAGCAGTCGCTATAGCGGGGGTATGGATACGCAGTATTTT. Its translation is CASSRYSGGMDTQYF.

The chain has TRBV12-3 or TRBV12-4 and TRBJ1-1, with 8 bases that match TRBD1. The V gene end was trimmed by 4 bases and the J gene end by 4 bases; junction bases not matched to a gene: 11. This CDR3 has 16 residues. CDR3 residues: CASSSDRVTAGTEAFF. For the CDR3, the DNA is TGTGCCAGCAGTTCGGACAGGGTGACGGCGGGCACTGAAGCTTTCTTT.

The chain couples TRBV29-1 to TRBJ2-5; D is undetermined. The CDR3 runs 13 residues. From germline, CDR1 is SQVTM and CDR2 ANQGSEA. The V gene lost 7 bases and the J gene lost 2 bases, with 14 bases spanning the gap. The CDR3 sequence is CSALGGMQETQYF. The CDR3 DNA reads TGCAGCGCCCTGGGTGGAATGCAAGAGACCCAGTACTTC.

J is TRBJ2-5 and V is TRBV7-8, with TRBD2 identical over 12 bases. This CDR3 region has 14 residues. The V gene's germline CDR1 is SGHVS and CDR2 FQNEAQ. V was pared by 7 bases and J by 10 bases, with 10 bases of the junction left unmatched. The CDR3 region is CASIGLAGTQGQYF. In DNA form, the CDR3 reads TGTGCCAGCATCGGACTAGCGGGAACACAAGGCCAGTACTTC.

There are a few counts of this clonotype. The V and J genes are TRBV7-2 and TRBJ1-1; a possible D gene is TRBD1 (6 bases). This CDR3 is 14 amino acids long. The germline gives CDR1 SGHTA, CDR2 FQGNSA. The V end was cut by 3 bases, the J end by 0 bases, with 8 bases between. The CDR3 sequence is CASSLDRLNTEAFF. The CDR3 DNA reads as TGTGCCAGCAGCTTGGACAGATTGAACACTGAAGCTTTCTTT.

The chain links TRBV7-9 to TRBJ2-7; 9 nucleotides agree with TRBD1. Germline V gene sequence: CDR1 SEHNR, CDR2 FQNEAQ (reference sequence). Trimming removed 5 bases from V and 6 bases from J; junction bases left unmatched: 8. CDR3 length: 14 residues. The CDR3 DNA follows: TGTGCCAGCAGCCACCCGGGACAGGGTTCCGAGCAGTACTTC. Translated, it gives CASSHPGQGSEQYF.

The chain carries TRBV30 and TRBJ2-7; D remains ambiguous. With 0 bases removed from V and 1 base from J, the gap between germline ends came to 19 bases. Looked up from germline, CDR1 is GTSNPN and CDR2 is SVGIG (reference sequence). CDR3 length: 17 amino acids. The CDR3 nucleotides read TGTGCCTGGAGTGTATTTCGTCCCGGACCACCTTCCTACGAGCAGTACTTC. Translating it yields CAWSVFRPGPPSYEQYF.